The clone carrying this T cell receptor beta chain was detected only once. It was during active infection that Seattle patients were enrolled and then longitudinally followed. This sample is drawn from a study of blood T cell repertoires in COVID-19. Study-wide background: PBMCs, B-cell-depleted T cells, or T cells were the source of the cDNA or gDNA that made up the material.

V lost 5 bases, J lost 4 bases, and 7 bases lay in between. This CDR3 has 11 amino acids. Germline-derived CDR1 and CDR2 are SGHKS and YYEKEE (reference sequence). Methods used by the authors: Reference gene primer amplification gave estimated nucleated cell counts. Clones were sequenced by immunoSEQ multiplex PCR, and TCRdb holds only the in-frame ones, with some missing. D and trimming were read from the DNA, whereas the V and J calls and clone size are those reported in that table. Here the sample spans 350,000 or so clones, approximately 89% being singletons. The V gene is TRBV5-5, the J gene TRBJ2-7; D is unresolved. The clonotype originates from a woman aged 25-40 years with COVID-19, enrolled during active disease. The specimen sequenced was peripheral blood. The CDR3 region is CASRSPYEQYF. The CDR3 bases are TGTGCCAGCAGATCTCCTTACGAGCAGTACTTC.